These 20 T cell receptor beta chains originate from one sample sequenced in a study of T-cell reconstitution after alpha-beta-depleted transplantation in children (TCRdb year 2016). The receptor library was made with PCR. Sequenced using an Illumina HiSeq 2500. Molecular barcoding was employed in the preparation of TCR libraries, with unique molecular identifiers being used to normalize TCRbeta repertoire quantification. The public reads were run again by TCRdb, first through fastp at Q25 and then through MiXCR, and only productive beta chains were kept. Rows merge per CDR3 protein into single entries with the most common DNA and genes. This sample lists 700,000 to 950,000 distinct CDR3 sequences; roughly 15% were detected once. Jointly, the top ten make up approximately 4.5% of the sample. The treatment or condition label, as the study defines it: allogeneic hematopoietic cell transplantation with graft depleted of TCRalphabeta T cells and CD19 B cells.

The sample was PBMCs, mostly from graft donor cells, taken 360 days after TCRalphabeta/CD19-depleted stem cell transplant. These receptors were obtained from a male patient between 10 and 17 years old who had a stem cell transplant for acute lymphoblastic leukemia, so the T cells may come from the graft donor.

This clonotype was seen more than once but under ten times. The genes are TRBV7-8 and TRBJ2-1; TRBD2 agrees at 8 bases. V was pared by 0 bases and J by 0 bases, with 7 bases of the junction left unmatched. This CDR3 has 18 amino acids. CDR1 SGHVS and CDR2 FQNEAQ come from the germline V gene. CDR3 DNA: TGTGCCAGCAGCTTAGCACTAGCGGTCTTCCTCTCCTACAATGAGCAGTTCTTC. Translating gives CASSLALAVFLSYNEQFF.

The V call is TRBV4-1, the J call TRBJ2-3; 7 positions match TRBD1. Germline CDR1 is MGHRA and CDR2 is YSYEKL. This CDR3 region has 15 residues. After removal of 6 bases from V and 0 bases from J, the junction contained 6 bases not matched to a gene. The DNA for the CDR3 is TGCGCCAGCAGTCGTCCAGGGGGAAGCACAGATACGCAGTATTTT. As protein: CASSRPGGSTDTQYF.

The CDR3 DNA reads as TGTGCTAGTGGTTTGGCCCTAAACACTGAAGCTTTCTTT. Residues: CASGLALNTEAFF. The chain uses TRBV12-5 and TRBJ1-1; D is undetermined. Germline V lookup: CDR1 LGHNT, CDR2 FRNRAP. V dropped 1 base and J dropped 2 bases, with 5 bases sitting between them. This CDR3 contains 13 residues.

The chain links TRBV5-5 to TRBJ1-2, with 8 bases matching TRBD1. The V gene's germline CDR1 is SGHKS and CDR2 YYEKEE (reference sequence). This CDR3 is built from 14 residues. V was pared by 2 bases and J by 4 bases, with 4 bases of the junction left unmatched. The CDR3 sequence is CASSFGQGAYGYTF. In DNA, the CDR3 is TGTGCCAGCAGCTTCGGGCAGGGGGCCTATGGCTACACCTTC.

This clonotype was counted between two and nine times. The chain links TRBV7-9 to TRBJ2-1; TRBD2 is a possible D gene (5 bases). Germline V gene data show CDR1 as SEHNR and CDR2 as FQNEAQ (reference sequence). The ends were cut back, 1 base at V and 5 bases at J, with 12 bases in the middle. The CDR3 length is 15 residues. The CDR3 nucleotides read TGTGCCAGCAGCTTAGGTTGGGCTAGCAACAATGAGCAGTTCTTC. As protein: CASSLGWASNNEQFF.

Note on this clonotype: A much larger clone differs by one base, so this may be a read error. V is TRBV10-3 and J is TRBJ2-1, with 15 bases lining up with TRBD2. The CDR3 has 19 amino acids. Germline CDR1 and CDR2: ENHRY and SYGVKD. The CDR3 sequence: CANSELGTSGRSHSDEQFF. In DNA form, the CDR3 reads TGTGCCAACAGTGAGCTCGGGACTAGCGGGAGGAGTCACTCCGATGAGCAGTTCTTC.

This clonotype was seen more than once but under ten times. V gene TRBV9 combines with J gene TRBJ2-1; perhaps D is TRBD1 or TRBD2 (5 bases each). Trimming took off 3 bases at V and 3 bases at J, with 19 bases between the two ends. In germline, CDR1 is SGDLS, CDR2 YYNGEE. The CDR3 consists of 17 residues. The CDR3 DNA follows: TGTGCCAGCAGCGCTCATGCGAGGGGAGCTAACTACAATGAGCAGTTCTTC. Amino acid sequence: CASSAHARGANYNEQFF.

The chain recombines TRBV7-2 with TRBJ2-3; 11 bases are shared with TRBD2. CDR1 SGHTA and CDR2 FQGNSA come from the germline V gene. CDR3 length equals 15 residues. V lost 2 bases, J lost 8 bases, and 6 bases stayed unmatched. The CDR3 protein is CASSLHHLAGGTQYF. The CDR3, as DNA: TGTGCCAGCAGCTTACACCACCTAGCGGGAGGTACGCAGTATTTT. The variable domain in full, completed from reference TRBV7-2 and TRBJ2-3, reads GAGVSQSPSNKVTEKGKDVELRCDPISGHTALYWYRQSLGQGLEFLIYFQGNSAPDKSGLPSDRFSAERTGGSVSTLTIQRTQQEDSAVYLCASSLHHLAGGTQYFGPGTRLTVL.

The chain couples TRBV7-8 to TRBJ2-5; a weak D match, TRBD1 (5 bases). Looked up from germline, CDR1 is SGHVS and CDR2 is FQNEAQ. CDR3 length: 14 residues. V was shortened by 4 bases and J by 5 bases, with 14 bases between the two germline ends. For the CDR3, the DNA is TGTGCCAGCAGCTCCAGCAGGGAATCGGAGACCCAGTACTTC. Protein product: CASSSSRESETQYF.

The CDR3 bases are TGCGCCAGCAGACCTCACGGGACTAGCGGGAGTGGTCTCCCCTCCTACGAGCAGTACTTC. It is translated as CASRPHGTSGSGLPSYEQYF. The rearrangement uses TRBV5-1 and TRBJ2-7; 14 bases align to TRBD2. Germline loops: CDR1 SGHRS, CDR2 YFSETQ. The junction had 16 bases not matched to a gene; V was cut back by 5 bases and J by 0 bases. The CDR3 is 20 residues long.

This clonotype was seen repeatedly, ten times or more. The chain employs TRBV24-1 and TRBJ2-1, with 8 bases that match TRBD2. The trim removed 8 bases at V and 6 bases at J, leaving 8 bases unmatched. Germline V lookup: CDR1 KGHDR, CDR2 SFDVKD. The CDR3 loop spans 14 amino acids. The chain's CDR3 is CATTASGTSNEQFF. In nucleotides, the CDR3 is TGTGCCACCACTGCGTCCGGGACTAGCAATGAGCAGTTCTTC.

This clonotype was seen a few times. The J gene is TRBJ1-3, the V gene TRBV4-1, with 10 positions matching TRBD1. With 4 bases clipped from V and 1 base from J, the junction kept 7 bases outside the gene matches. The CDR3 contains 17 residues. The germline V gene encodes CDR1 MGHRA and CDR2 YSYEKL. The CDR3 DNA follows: TGCGCCAGCAGCCGGAACCGACAGGGGGCATCTGGAAACACCATATATTTT. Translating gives CASSRNRQGASGNTIYF.

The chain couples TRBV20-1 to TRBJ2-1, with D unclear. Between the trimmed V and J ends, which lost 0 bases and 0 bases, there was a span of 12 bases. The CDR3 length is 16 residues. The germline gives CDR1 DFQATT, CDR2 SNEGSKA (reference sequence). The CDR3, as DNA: TGCAGTGCTAGAGATTTAAAGGCCAGCTCCTACAATGAGCAGTTCTTC. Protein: CSARDLKASSYNEQFF.

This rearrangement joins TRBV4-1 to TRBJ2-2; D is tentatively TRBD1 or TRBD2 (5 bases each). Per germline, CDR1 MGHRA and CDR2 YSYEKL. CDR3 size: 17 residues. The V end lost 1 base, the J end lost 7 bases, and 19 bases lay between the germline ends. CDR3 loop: CASSQGLARSRGGELFF. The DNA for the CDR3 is TGCGCCAGCAGCCAAGGTTTAGCGCGTTCAAGGGGCGGGGAGCTGTTTTTT.

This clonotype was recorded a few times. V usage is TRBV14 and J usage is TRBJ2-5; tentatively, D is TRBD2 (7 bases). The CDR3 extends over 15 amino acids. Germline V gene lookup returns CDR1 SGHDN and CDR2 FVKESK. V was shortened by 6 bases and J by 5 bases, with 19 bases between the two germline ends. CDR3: CASSRPSGGGETQYF. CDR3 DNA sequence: TGTGCCAGCAGTCGTCCTAGCGGAGGGGGGGAGACCCAGTACTTC.

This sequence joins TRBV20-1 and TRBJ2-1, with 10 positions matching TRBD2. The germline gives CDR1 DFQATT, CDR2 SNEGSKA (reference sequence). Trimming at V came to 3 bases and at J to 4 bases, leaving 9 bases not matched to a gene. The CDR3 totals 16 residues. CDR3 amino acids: CSASSRTSGKYNEQFF. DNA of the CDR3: TGCAGTGCTAGCTCGAGGACTAGCGGCAAGTACAATGAGCAGTTCTTC.

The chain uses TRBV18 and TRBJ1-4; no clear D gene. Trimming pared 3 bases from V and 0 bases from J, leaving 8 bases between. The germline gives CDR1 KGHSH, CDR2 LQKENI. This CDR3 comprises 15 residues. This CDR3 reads CASSPGRTTNEKLFF. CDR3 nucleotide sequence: TGTGCCAGCTCACCGGGTCGAACAACTAATGAAAAACTGTTTTTT.

The CDR3 loop is CASSPGEAGGPSTGELFF. The CDR3 nucleotides read TGTGCCAGCAGCCCGGGGGAAGCGGGAGGGCCAAGCACCGGGGAGCTGTTTTTT. The genes are TRBV12-3 or TRBV12-4 and TRBJ2-2; TRBD2 matches at 10 bases. V shed 6 bases and J 4 bases; nucleotides not matched to a gene: 14. The CDR3 is 18 residues long.

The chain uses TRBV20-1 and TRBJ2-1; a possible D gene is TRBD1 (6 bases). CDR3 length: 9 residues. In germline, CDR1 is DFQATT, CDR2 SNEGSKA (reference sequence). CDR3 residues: CRGAHEQFF. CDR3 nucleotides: TGCAGGGGGGCCCATGAGCAGTTCTTC.

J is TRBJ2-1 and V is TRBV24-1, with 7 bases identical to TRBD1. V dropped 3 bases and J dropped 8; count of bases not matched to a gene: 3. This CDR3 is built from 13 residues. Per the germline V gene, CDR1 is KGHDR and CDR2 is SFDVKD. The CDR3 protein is CATSDTTGYEQFF. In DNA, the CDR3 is TGTGCCACCAGTGATACGACAGGGTATGAGCAGTTCTTC.